Below, 10 T cell receptor beta chains from the same sample are listed, as sequenced in a study of T cell responses to AZD1222 COVID-19 vaccine. Measured with immunoSEQ multiplex PCR; TCRdb has only the in-frame clones, and not every one. Of roughly 190,000 clones in the sample, approximately 93% were seen once. Source: peripheral blood, taken on day 0 of AZD1222 vaccination. Source of these receptors: an adult in good health.

The chain has TRBV5-1 and TRBJ1-1, with a tentative D call TRBD1 (5 bases). Trimming removed 1 base from V and 0 bases from J, with 13 bases in between. The CDR3 is 16 amino acids. The germline V gene encodes CDR1 SGHRS and CDR2 YFSETQ. The CDR3 region is CASSLTSEGLNTEAFF. The CDR3 nucleotides are TGCGCCAGCAGCTTGACTTCGGAGGGGCTGAACACTGAAGCTTTCTTT. Full variable domain (outside the CDR3, taken from reference TRBV5-1 and TRBJ1-1): KAGVTQTPRYLIKTRGQQVTLSCSPISGHRSVSWYQQTPGQGLQFLFEYFSETQRNKGNFPGRFSGRQFSNSRSEMNVSTLELGDSALYLCASSLTSEGLNTEAFFGQGTRLTVV.

The chain employs TRBV5-1 and TRBJ2-2; 11 positions match TRBD2. This CDR3 comprises 16 residues. CDR1 and CDR2 (germline): SGHRS, YFSETQ. J lost 1 base, V lost 2 bases, and 1 base had no gene match. As DNA, the CDR3 is TGCGCCAGCAGCTTTACTAGCGGGGGGAACACCGGGGAGCTGTTTTTT. This codes for CASSFTSGGNTGELFF.

This clone has just one count. This rearrangement joins TRBV13 to TRBJ2-2; TRBD1 agrees at 8 bases. Germline loops: CDR1 PRHDT, CDR2 FYEKMQ (reference sequence). Germline trimming cut 3 bases from V and 7 bases from J; bases unmatched to any gene: 10. The CDR3 consists of 16 residues. CDR3 residues: CASSLEGQVSSGELFF. The CDR3 DNA is TGTGCCAGCAGCTTGGAGGGACAGGTGTCTAGCGGGGAGCTGTTTTTT.

The chain combines TRBV9 with TRBJ1-2; tentative D call: TRBD1 (5 bases). Trimming took 0 bases from V and 8 from J, leaving 14 bases between them. Germline V CDR1 and CDR2: SGDLS, YYNGEE. This CDR3 has 14 residues. CDR3 region: CASSVGDRPGGYTF. The CDR3 region has the DNA TGTGCCAGCAGCGTAGGGGACCGACCTGGGGGCTACACCTTC.

This chain joins TRBV27 and TRBJ2-7, with TRBD1 as a possible D gene (5 bases). V dropped 6 bases and J dropped 1 base, with 19 bases sitting between them. Germline V gene sequence: CDR1 MNHEY, CDR2 SMNVEV (reference sequence). The CDR3 length is 16 residues. The CDR3 loop reads CASSPLEQAGSYEQYF. CDR3 sequence (DNA): TGTGCCAGCAGCCCATTGGAACAGGCTGGGTCCTACGAGCAGTACTTC.

This chain connects TRBV7-9 to TRBJ2-6, with a tentative D call TRBD1 (8 bases). CDR3 length equals 17 residues. Germline V gene sequence: CDR1 SEHNR, CDR2 FQNEAQ (reference sequence). V was cut by 5 bases and J by 4 bases, with 18 bases left in between. The CDR3 DNA reads as TGTGCCAGCAGCCCCCTACAGGGGGGGTACGGGGCCAACGTCCTGACTTTC. Translation: CASSPLQGGYGANVLTF.

The table lists this clone with a count of one. The J gene is TRBJ1-1, the V gene TRBV19, with D possibly TRBD1 on 5 matching bases. In germline, CDR1 is LNHDA, CDR2 SQIVND (reference sequence). V gave up 6 bases and J gave up 3 bases, with 17 bases separating them. The CDR3 is 15 residues long. As DNA, the CDR3 is TGTGCCAGTAGCCCCGAGAGGGGTACGTACACTGAAGCTTTCTTT. Amino acid sequence: CASSPERGTYTEAFF. The full variable domain, its missing parts supplied by reference TRBV19 and TRBJ1-1, is DGGITQSPKYLFRKEGQNVTLSCEQNLNHDAMYWYRQDPGQGLRLIYYSQIVNDFQKGDIAEGYSVSREKKESFPLTVTSAQKNPTAFYLCASSPERGTYTEAFFGQGTRLTVV.

In its sample, this clone was seen once. V gene TRBV7-2 combines with J gene TRBJ2-7; D is possibly TRBD1 or TRBD2 (5 bases each). The ends were cut back, 5 bases at V and 0 bases at J, with 20 bases in the middle. Germline loops: CDR1 SGHTA, CDR2 FQGNSA. The CDR3 extends over 17 amino acids. The CDR3 sequence is CASSHGTVIGASYEQYF. The CDR3 region has the DNA TGTGCCAGCAGCCACGGGACGGTGATCGGAGCCTCCTACGAGCAGTACTTC.

The chain is built from TRBV3-1 (or the pseudogene TRBV3-2) and TRBJ2-7, with D uncertain. Germline assignment: CDR1 LGHDT and CDR2 YNNKEL (reference sequence). Trimming left V 3 bases short and J 1 base short, with 7 bases between. CDR3 size: 13 residues. The CDR3 bases are TGTGCCAGCAGCCATGGGCGGTCCTACGAGCAGTACTTC. Encoded protein: CASSHGRSYEQYF.

The rearrangement links TRBV19 to TRBJ1-2, with 7 bases fitting TRBD1. Trimming took 6 bases from V and 4 from J; bases not matched to a gene: 17. CDR3 length: 17 residues. CDR1 is LNHDA, CDR2 SQIVND, per germline (reference sequence). The DNA for the CDR3 is TGTGCCAGTAGCCCCCCGAACCGGATAGGGGGCCTCTATGGCTACACCTTC. Its protein is CASSPPNRIGGLYGYTF.